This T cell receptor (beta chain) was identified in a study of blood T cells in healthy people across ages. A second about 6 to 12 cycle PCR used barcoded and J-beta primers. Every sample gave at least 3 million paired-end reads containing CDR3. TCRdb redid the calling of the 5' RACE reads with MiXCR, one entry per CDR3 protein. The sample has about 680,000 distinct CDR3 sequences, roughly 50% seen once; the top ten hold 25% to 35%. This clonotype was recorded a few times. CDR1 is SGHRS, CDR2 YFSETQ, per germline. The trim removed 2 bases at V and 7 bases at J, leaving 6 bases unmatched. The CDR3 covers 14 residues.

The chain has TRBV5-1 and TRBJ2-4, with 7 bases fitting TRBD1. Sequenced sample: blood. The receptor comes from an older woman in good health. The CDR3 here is CASSLQGTGNIQYF. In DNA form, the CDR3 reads TGCGCCAGCAGCTTACAGGGGACCGGGAACATTCAGTACTTC.